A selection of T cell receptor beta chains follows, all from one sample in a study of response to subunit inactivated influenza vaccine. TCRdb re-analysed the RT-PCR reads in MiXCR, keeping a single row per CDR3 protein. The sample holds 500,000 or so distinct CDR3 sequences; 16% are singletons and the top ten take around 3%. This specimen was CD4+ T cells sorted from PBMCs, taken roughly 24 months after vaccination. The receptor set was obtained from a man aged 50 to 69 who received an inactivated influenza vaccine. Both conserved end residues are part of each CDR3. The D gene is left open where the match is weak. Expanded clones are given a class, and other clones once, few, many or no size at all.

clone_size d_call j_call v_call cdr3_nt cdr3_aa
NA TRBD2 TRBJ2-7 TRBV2 TGTGCCAGCAGTGACCCTAGCGGGGGGGCCTACGAGCAGTACTTC CASSDPSGGAYEQYF
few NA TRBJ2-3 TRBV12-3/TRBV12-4 TGTGCCAGCAGTCCCTGGGTGGGGACTGGAACAGATACGCAGTATTTT CASSPWVGTGTDTQYF
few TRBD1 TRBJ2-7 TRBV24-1 TGTGCCACCAGTGATACCAGGGACAGGGGTACCTACGAGCAGTACTTC CATSDTRDRGTYEQYF
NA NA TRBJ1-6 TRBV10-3 TGTGCCATCAGAGGTGACGCAGGCGACTCACCCCTCCACTTT CAIRGDAGDSPLHF
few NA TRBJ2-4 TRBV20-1 TGCAGTGCTAGAGCGGAGTATCCGAAAAACATTCAGTACTTC CSARAEYPKNIQYF
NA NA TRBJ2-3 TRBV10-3 TGTGCCATCAGTGAGTCGTATGGGGAGTCGACAGATACGCAGTATTTT CAISESYGESTDTQYF
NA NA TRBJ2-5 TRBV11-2 TGTGCCAGCAGCCCAGGGGAGTGGGGTGGAGGGGAGACCCAGTACTTC CASSPGEWGGGETQYF
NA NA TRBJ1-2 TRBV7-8 TGTGCCAGCAGCTTAGTAGACAGTTCTAACTATGGCTACACCTTC CASSLVDSSNYGYTF
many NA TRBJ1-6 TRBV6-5 TGTGCCAGCAGTTACTCGAAGGGGCTTGCCCTCCACTTT CASSYSKGLALHF
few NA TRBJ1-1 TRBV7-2 TGTGCCAGCAGCCCGAGACTGCCCAGAACACCTGAAGCTTTCTTT CASSPRLPRTPEAFF
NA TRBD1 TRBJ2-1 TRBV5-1 TGCGCCAGCAGCTTTGGGGACAGGGGGTACAATGAGCAGTTCTTC CASSFGDRGYNEQFF
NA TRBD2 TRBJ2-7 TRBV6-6 TGTGCCAGCAGTTCACTAGCGGTCCACGAGCAGTACTTC CASSSLAVHEQYF
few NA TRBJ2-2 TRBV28 TGTGCCAGCAGCACAGGGTCCACCGGGGAGCTGTTTTTT CASSTGSTGELFF
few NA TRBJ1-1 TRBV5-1 TGCGCCAGCAGCGCGGCGGGAATGGGCACTGAAGCTTTCTTT CASSAAGMGTEAFF
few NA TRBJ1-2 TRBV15 TGTGCCACCAGCATCTCAGGATCGTACTATGGCTACACCTTC CATSISGSYYGYTF
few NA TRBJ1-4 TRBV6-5 TGTGCCAGCAGTTACTCGAAGGGGGGGAGTGGTGAAAAACTGTTTTTT CASSYSKGGSGEKLFF
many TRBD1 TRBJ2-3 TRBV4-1 TGCGCCAGCAGCCAAGACAGGGGGCTGGGCACAGATACGCAGTATTTT CASSQDRGLGTDTQYF
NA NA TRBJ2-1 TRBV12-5 TGTGCTAGTGGTTTGGTACATCCCGGGAGACGTCCGGGCTCCTACAATGAGCAGTTCTTC CASGLVHPGRRPGSYNEQFF
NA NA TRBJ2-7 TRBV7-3 TGTGCCAGCAGCTTTAAGTACTTC CASSFKYF
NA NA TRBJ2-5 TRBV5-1 TGCGCCAGCAGCAGCGAGCCGGGATCTCAAGAGACCCAGTACTTC CASSSEPGSQETQYF
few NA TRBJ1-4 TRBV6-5 TGTGCCAGCAGTTACCTCGGGGCTACTAATGAAAAACTGTTTTTT CASSYLGATNEKLFF
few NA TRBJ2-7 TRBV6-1 TGTGCCAGCAGTGAAGAATTAGGAAATGCGGCCTCCTACGAGCAGTACTTC CASSEELGNAASYEQYF
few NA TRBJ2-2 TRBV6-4 TGTGCCAGCAGTGCAGGGGCTACCTACACCGGGGAGCTGTTTTTT CASSAGATYTGELFF
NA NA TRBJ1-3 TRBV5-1 TGCGCCAGCAGCGGAGGCTACTCTGGAAACACCATATATTTT CASSGGYSGNTIYF
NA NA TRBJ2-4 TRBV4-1 TGCGCCAGCAGCCAAGAGGGCGGAGCTATCAAAAACATTCAGTACTTC CASSQEGGAIKNIQYF
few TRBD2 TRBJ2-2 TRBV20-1 TGCAGTGCTAGAGACATCCGCAGGGTAGCGGGAGCATCCGGGGAGCTGTTTTTT CSARDIRRVAGASGELFF
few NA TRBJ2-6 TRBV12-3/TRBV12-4 TGTGCCAGCAGCGGTCGGGCCGGGGCCAACGTCCTGACTTTC CASSGRAGANVLTF
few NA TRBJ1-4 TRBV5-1 TGCGCCAGCAGCTTGACCTTTACAGGGAATGAAAAACTGTTTTTT CASSLTFTGNEKLFF
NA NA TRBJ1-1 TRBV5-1 TGCGCCAGCAGCTTGGCCAGGGTTGAAGCTTTCTTT CASSLARVEAFF
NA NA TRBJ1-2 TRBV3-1 TGTGCCGCCTCGCGCCCCAACTATGGCTACACCTTC CAASRPNYGYTF
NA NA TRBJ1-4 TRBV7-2 TGTGCCAGCAGCCTAGCTGGGCAGGGTTGGGAAAAACTGTTTTTT CASSLAGQGWEKLFF
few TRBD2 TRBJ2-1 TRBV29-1 TGCAGCGTTGGAGGACTAGCGGGAGGACCTGCCTACAATGAGCAGTTCTTC CSVGGLAGGPAYNEQFF
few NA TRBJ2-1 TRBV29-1 TGCAGCGCCCCCCGGGCCGCGTCCTACAATGAGCAGTTCTTC CSAPRAASYNEQFF
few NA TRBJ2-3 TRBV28 TGTGCCAGCGGATTGACGGTACAGTATTTT CASGLTVQYF
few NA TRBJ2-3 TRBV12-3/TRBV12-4 TGTGCCAGCAGATCCCAGGGAGATACGCAGTATTTT CASRSQGDTQYF
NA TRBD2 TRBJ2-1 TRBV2 TGTGCCAGCAGGGATACTAGCGGGAGGGCCACCAGTTACAATGAGCAGTTCTTC CASRDTSGRATSYNEQFF
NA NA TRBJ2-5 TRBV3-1 TGTGCCAGCAGCGGAGGGGCACCGGAGACCCAGTACTTC CASSGGAPETQYF
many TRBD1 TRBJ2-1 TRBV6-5 TGTGCCAGCAGTTATAGGACAGGGGCGTACAATGAGCAGTTCTTC CASSYRTGAYNEQFF
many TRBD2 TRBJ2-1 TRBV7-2 TGTGCCAGCAGCTTCGCACTAGCGCAGAGCTCCTACAATGAGCAGTTCTTC CASSFALAQSSYNEQFF
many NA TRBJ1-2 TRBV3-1 TGTGCCAGCAGCCAACGTTGGGGGGGGCCGGGCTATGGCTACACCTTC CASSQRWGGPGYGYTF
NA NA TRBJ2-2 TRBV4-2 TGTGCCAGCAGCCCTAAAGGGGGGACCGGGGAGCTGTTTTTT CASSPKGGTGELFF
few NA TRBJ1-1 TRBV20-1 TGCAGTGCTAGCCCCCAGAGAATGAACACTGAAGCTTTCTTT CSASPQRMNTEAFF
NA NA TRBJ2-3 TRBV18 TGTGCCAGCTCACCACTAGACAGCAGCACAGATACGCAGTATTTT CASSPLDSSTDTQYF
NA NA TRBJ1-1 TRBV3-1 TGTGCCAGCAGCCATAACACTGAAGCTTTCTTT CASSHNTEAFF
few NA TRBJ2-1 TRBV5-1 TGCGCCAGCAGCTTGGTCCAGGGGATAGATGAGCAGTTCTTC CASSLVQGIDEQFF
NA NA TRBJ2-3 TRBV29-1 TGCAGCTCCGGGGCAGGGGGCACAGATACGCAGTATTTT CSSGAGGTDTQYF
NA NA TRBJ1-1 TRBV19 TGTGCCAGCAACAGGATGATGAACACTGAAGCTTTCTTT CASNRMMNTEAFF
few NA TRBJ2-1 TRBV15 TGTGCCACCAGCATCCTGGGGCAGGGGCCTTACAATGAGCAGTTCTTC CATSILGQGPYNEQFF
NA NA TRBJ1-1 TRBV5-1 TGCGCCAGCAGCTTGGAGGGGGAATCCACTGAAGCTTTCTTT CASSLEGESTEAFF
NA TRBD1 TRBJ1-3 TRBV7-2 TGTGCCAGCAGCCGACAGGGGAATTCTGGAAACACCATATATTTT CASSRQGNSGNTIYF
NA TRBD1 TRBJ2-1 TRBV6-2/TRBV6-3 TGTGCCAGCAGTTACCGGACAGGGGGCGAGCAGTTCTTC CASSYRTGGEQFF
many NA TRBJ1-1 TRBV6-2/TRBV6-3 TGTGCCAGCAGTTACCCCGGACTCTCGAACACTGAAGCTTTCTTT CASSYPGLSNTEAFF
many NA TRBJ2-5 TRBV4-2 TGTGCCAGCAGCCAAGGATCCGAGACCCAGTACTTC CASSQGSETQYF